This T cell receptor beta chain was sequenced during a study of blood T cells in healthy people across ages. Through a sample-barcoded 5' primer and a J-beta primer mix, a second PCR was run for about 6 to 11 cycles. MiXCR, run by TCRdb on the 5' RACE reads, gives a single entry per CDR3 protein. The repertoire holds roughly 1.6 million distinct CDR3 sequences, with approximately 32% as singletons. The sample, around 9.9 milliliters of peripheral blood, was drawn from each donor. Concerning this clonotype itself: Antigen specificity is unknown.

General study findings and limits: Total diversity from one million sequenced T cells was likely underestimated.

This CDR3 is 12 amino acids long. V was cut by 3 bases and J by 4 bases, with 10 bases left in between. Germline assignment: CDR1 DFQATT and CDR2 SNEGSKA (reference sequence). This chain connects TRBV20-1 to TRBJ2-7; the D gene is possibly TRBD2 (5 bases). This receptor was taken from a woman in her 30s in good health. Sequencing was done on a sample of blood. The CDR3 region is CSASRGVYEQYF. CDR3 in DNA: TGCAGTGCTAGTCGGGGTGTGTACGAGCAGTACTTC.